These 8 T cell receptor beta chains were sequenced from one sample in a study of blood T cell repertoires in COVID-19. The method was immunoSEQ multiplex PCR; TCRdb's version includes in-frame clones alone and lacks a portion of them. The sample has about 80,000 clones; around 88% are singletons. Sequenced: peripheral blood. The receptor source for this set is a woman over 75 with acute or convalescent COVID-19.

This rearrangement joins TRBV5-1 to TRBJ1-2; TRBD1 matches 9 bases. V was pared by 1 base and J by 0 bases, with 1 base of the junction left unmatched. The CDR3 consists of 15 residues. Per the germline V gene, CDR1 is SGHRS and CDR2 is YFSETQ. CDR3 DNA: TGCGCCAGCAGCTTGAGGACAGGGGCTAACTATGGCTACACCTTC. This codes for CASSLRTGANYGYTF.

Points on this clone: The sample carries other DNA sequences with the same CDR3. The CDR3 loop is CSVGRGWAGYTF. CDR3 DNA sequence: TGCAGCGTGGGAAGGGGGTGGGCGGGCTACACCTTC. This rearrangement joins TRBV29-1 to TRBJ1-2; TRBD1 is a possible D gene (6 bases). This CDR3 spans 12 amino acids. Between the trimmed V and J ends, which lost 6 bases and 8 bases, there was a span of 16 bases. Germline CDR1 is SQVTM and CDR2 is ANQGSEA.

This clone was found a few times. CDR3 nucleotide sequence: TGCAGCGCCGGGACAACCATGAACTCCTACGAGCAGTACTTC. Its translation: CSAGTTMNSYEQYF. The chain is built from TRBV29-1 and TRBJ2-7; maybe TRBD1 (6 bases). The CDR3 runs to 14 residues. The V end was cut by 7 bases, the J end by 0 bases, with 16 bases between. CDR1 and CDR2 (germline): SQVTM, ANQGSEA.

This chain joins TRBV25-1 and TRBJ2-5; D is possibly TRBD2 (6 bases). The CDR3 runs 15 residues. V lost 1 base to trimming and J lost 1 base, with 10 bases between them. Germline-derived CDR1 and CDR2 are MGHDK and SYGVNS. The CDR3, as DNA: TGTGCCAGCAGTGAATGGAGGGGCACCCAAGAGACCCAGTACTTC. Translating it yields CASSEWRGTQETQYF.

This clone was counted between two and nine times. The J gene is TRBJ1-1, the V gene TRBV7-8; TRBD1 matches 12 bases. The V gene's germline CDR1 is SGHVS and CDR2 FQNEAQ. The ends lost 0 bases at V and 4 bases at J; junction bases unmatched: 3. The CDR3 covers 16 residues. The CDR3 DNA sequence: TGTGCCAGCAGCTTAGCTCCGGGACAGGGGGCCACTGAAGCTTTCTTT. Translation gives CASSLAPGQGATEAFF.

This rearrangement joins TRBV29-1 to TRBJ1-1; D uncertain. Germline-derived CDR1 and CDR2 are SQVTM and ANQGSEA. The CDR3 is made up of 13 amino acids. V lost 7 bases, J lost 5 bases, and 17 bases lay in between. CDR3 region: CSASSAGNTEAFF. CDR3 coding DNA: TGCAGCGCCTCCTCCGCCGGGAATACTGAAGCTTTCTTT.

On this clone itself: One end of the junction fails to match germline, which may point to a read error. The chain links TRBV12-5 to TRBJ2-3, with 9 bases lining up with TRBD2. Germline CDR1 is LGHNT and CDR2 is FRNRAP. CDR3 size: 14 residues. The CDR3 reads CASGLAGGADTQYF. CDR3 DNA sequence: TGTGCTAGTGGATTGGCGGGAGGGGCAGATACGCAGTATTTT.

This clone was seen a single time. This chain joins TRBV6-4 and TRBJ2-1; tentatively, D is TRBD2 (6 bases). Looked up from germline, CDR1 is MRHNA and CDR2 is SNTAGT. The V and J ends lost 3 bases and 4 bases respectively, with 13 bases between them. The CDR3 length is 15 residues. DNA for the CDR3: TGTGCCAGCAGTGAACGCGGGGCCCGTTACAATGAGCAGTTCTTC. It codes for CASSERGARYNEQFF.